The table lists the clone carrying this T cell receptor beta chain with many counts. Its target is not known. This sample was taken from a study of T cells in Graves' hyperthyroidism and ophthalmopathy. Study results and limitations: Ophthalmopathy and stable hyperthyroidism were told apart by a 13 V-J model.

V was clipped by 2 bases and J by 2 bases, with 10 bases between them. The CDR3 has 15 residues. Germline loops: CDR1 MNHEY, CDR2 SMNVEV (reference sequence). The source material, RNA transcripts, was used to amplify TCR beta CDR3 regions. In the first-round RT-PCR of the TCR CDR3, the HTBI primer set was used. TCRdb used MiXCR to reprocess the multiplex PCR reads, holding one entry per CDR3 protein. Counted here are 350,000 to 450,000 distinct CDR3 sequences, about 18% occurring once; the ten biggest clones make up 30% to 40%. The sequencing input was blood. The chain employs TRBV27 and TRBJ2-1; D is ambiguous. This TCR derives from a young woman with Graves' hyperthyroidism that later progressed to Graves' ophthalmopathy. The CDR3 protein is CASSLGIGTYNEQFF. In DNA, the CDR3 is TGTGCCAGCAGTTTAGGGATAGGGACCTACAATGAGCAGTTCTTC.